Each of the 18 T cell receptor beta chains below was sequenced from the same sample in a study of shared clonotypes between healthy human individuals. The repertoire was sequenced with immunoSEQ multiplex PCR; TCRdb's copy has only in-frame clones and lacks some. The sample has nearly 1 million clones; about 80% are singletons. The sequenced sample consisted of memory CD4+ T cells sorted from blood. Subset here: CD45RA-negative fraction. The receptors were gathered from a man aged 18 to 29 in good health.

CDR3: CASSPSTWRETQYF. In nucleotides, the CDR3 is TGTGCCAGCAGCCCCTCGACATGGCGGGAGACCCAGTACTTC. The chain recombines TRBV11-2 with TRBJ2-5, with D hard to call. The germline V and J ends were trimmed by 5 bases and 5 bases, with 15 bases remaining between them. Germline V gene sequence: CDR1 SGHAT, CDR2 FQNNGV. The CDR3 has 14 residues.

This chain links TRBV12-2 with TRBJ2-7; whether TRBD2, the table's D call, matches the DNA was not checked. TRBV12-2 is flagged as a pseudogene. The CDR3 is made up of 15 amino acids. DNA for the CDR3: TGTGCAAGTCACCCAACTAGCGGGAGCGTTTACGAGCAGTACTTC. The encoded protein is CASHPTSGSVYEQYF.

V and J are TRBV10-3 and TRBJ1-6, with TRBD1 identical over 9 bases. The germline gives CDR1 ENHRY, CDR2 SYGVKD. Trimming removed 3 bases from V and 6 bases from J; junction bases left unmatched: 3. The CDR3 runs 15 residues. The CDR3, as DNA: TGTGCCATCAGTGACTCGGGACAGGGTAATTCACCCCTCCACTTT. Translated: CAISDSGQGNSPLHF.

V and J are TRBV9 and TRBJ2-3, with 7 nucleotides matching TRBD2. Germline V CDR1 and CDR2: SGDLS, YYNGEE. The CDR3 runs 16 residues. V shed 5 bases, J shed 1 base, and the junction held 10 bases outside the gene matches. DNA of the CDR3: TGTGCCAGCAGTCAATCCGGGGGGATACGCACAGATACGCAGTATTTT. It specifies CASSQSGGIRTDTQYF.

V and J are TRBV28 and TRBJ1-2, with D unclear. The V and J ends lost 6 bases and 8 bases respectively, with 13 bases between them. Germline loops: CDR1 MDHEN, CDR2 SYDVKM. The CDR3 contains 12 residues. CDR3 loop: CASSDTVAGYTF. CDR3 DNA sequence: TGTGCCAGCAGCGACACGGTCGCAGGCTACACCTTC.

CDR3 bases: TGTGCCAGTAGTGTACAGGGGGCATCCTATAATTCACCCCTCCACTTT. Translating gives CASSVQGASYNSPLHF. The rearrangement joins TRBV19 to TRBJ1-6; 9 positions match TRBD1. Germline V gene sequence: CDR1 LNHDA, CDR2 SQIVND (reference sequence). V shed 5 bases and J 1 base; nucleotides not matched to a gene: 3. CDR3 size: 16 residues.

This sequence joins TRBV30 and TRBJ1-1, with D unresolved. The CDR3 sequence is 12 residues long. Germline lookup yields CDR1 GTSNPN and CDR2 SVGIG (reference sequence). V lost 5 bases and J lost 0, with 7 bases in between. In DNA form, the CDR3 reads TGTGCCTGGGCCTTCATGAACACTGAAGCTTTCTTT. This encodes CAWAFMNTEAFF.

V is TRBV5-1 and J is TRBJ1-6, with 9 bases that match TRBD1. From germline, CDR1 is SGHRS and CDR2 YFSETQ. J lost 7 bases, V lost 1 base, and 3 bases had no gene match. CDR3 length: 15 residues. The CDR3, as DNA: TGCGCCAGCAGCTTGTCTGGGACAGGGAATTCACCCCTCCACTTT. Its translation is CASSLSGTGNSPLHF.

In DNA, the CDR3 is TGTGCCAGTAGTGGGACAGGGGTTAATCAGCCCCAGCATTTT. This encodes CASSGTGVNQPQHF. The V gene is TRBV19, the J gene TRBJ1-5; 10 nucleotides align to TRBD1. Germline V gives CDR1 LNHDA, CDR2 SQIVND (reference sequence). Losses at the gene ends were 5 bases for V and 4 bases for J; bases not matched to a gene: 2. This CDR3 has 14 amino acids. The entire variable domain, with the rest obtained from reference TRBV19 and TRBJ1-5, is as follows: DGGITQSPKYLFRKEGQNVTLSCEQNLNHDAMYWYRQDPGQGLRLIYYSQIVNDFQKGDIAEGYSVSREKKESFPLTVTSAQKNPTAFYLCASSGTGVNQPQHFGDGTRLSIL.

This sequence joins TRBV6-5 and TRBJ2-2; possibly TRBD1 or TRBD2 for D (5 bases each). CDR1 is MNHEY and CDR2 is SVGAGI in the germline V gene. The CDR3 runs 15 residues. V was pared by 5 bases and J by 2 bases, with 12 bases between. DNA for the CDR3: TGTGCCAGCAGTGGGGCGGGTAAAAACACCGGGGAGCTGTTTTTT. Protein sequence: CASSGAGKNTGELFF.

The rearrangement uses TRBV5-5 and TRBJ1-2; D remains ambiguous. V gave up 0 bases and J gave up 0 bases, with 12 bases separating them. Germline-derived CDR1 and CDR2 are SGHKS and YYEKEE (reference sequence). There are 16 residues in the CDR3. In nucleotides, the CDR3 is TGTGCCAGCAGCTTGGTCTCGGATGATACTAACTATGGCTACACCTTC. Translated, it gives CASSLVSDDTNYGYTF. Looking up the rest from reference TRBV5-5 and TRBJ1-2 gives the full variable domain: DAGVTQSPTHLIKTRGQQVTLRCSPISGHKSVSWYQQVLGQGPQFIFQYYEKEERGRGNFPDRFSARQFPNYSSELNVNALLLGDSALYLCASSLVSDDTNYGYTFGSGTRLTVV.

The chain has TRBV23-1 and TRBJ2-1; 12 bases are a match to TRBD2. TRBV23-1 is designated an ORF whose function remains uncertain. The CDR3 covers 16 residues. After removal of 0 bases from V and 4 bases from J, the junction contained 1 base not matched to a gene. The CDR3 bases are TGCGCCAGCAGTCAATCGACTAGCGGGGGATACAATGAGCAGTTCTTC. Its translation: CASSQSTSGGYNEQFF.

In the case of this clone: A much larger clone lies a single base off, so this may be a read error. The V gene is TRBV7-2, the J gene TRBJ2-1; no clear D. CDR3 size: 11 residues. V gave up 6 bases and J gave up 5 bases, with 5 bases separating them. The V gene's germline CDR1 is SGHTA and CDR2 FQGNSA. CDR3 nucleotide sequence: TGTGCCAGCAGGGAGAACAATGAGCAGTTCTTC. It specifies CASRENNEQFF.

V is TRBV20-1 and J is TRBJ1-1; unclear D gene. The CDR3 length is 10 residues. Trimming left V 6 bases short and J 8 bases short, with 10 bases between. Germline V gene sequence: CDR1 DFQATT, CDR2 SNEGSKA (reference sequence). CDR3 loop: CSASEQEAFF. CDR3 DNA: TGCAGTGCCTCCGAACAGGAAGCTTTCTTT.

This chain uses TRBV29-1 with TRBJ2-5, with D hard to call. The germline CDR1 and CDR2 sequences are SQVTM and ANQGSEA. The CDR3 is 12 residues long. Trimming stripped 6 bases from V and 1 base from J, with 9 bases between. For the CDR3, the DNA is TGCAGCGTAGGATATTCCCAAGAGACCCAGTACTTC. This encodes CSVGYSQETQYF.

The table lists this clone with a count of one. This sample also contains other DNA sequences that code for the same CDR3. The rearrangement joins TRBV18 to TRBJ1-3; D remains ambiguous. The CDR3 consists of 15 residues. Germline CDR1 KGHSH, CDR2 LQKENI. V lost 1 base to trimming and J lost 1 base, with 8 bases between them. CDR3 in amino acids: CASSPQGGSGNTIYF. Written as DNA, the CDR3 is TGTGCCAGCTCACCACAGGGTGGGTCTGGAAACACCATATATTTT. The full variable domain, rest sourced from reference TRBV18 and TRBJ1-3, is NAGVMQNPRHLVRRRGQEARLRCSPMKGHSHVYWYRQLPEEGLKFMVYLQKENIIDESGMPKERFSAEFPKEGPSILRIQQVVRGDSAAYFCASSPQGGSGNTIYFGEGSWLTVV.

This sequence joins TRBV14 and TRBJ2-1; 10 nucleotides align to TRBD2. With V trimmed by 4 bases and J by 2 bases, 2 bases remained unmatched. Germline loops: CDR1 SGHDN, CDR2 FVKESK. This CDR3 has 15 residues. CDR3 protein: CASSPGTSAYNEQFF. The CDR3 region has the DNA TGTGCCAGCAGCCCCGGGACTAGCGCCTACAATGAGCAGTTCTTC.

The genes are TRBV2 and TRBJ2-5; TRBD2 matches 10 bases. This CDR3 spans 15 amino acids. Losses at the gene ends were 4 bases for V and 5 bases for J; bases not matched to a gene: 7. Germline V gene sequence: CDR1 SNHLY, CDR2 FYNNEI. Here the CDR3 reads CASSVPSGGAETQYF. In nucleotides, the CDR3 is TGTGCCAGCAGTGTGCCTAGCGGGGGTGCTGAGACCCAGTACTTC.